The subject of this entry is one T cell receptor beta chain. Its cognate antigen is unknown. V was trimmed by 4 bases and J by 8 bases, leaving 8 bases between them. CDR3 size: 10 residues. Germline V CDR1 and CDR2: DFQATT, SNEGSKA (reference sequence). This sample was taken from a study of T-cell reconstitution after alpha-beta-depleted transplantation in children. Whole-study results and caveats: At around two months after transplant, the alpha-beta T cells were reportedly derived from several hundred expanded clones that came from non-depleted graft cells. One year post-transplant, T-cell counts and diversity were largely derived from T cells produced anew. Diversity of TCRbeta at day 60 was high in some patients, arising from surviving recipient T cells and thymic progenitors.

TCRbeta library construction was performed incorporating unique molecular identifiers. TCRdb independently ran MiXCR on the PCR reads; one entry per CDR3 protein. The sample records around 700,000 distinct CDR3 sequences, around 13% being singletons. The clonotype was recovered from a girl aged 2-9 years with congenital amegakaryocytic thrombocytopenia, due to receive a stem cell transplant. The source material was PBMCs, sampled before TCRalphabeta/CD19-depleted stem cell transplant. The chain has TRBV20-1 and TRBJ2-5; no clear D gene. For the CDR3, the DNA is TGCAGTGCTACCTACAAAACCCAGTACTTC. As protein: CSATYKTQYF.